One TCR beta chain is described in this entry. The sample is drawn from a study of control samples from healthy donors and cancer patients. Sequencing used immunoSEQ multiplex PCR; TCRdb keeps in-frame clones, though not all of them. This table holds over 110,000 clones, 88% found once. From germline, CDR1 is SGHTA and CDR2 FQGNSA. Unmatched junction bases numbered 3, after V lost 5 bases and J lost 2 bases. There are 15 residues in the CDR3. This chain links TRBV7-2 with TRBJ2-6, with 7 bases lining up with TRBD2. This TCR was sampled from a woman between 25 and 40 years old in good health. Sequences were obtained from blood. The CDR3 bases are TGTGCCAGCAGCGGGGGAGGGGCTGGGGCCAACGTCCTGACTTTC. Its translation: CASSGGGAGANVLTF.